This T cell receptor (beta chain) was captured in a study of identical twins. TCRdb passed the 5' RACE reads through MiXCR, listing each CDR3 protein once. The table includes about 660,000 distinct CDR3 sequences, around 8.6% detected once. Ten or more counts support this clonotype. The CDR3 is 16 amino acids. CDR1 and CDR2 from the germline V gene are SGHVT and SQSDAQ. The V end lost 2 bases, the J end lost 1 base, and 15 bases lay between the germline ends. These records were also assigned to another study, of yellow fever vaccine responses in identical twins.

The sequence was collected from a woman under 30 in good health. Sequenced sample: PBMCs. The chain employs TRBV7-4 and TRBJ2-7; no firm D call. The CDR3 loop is CASSLFYTFSSYEQYF. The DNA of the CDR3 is TGTGCCAGCAGCTTATTTTATACCTTTTCATCCTACGAGCAGTACTTC.